The clone carrying this T cell receptor (beta chain) was detected once. The entry originates in a study of blood T cell repertoires in COVID-19. Study in general: Samples of COVID-19 (acute and convalescent) were obtained from the United States, Italy and Spain. Sample material is recorded as cDNA or gDNA derived from T cells, B-cell-depleted T cells, or PBMCs.

In the source study's methods: Counts of nucleated cells, estimated from reference gene primer amplification, were obtained. Profiling relied on immunoSEQ multiplex PCR, and the TCRdb table lists in-frame clones only, not all of them. V, J and clone size reflect that table, while D and trimming were determined from the DNA. This sample has about 73,000 clones, with roughly nine tenths found just once. The sequence came from a man older than 75 with acute or convalescent COVID-19. The material sequenced was peripheral blood.

CDR3 region: CASSEIGTAYGYTF. Written as DNA, the CDR3 is TGTGCCAGCAGTGAAATTGGGACAGCCTATGGCTACACCTTC. The chain employs TRBV6-1 and TRBJ1-2; 7 nucleotides agree with TRBD1. This CDR3 has 14 amino acids. Germline assignment: CDR1 MNHNS and CDR2 SASEGT. Trimming at V came to 2 bases and at J to 4 bases, leaving 4 bases not matched to a gene.